The rows below give T cell receptor beta chains drawn from one sample of a study of blood T cell repertoires in COVID-19. Profiled with immunoSEQ multiplex PCR; TCRdb holds only in-frame clones, not every one. Here the sample spans around 270,000 clones, 91% being singletons. The material sequenced was peripheral blood. Source of these receptors: a person aged 18 to 29 with COVID-19, enrolled during active disease. Each CDR3 is given with its conserved first and last residue. A D gene is named only where the DNA matches it firmly. Size tells how often a clone was seen (once, few, many) or the class of an expanded clone, and some rows leave it out.

D	size	V	J	CDR3	DNA
TRBD2	.	TRBV29-1	TRBJ2-5	CSVGASGRETQYF	TGCAGCGTTGGGGCTAGCGGAAGAGAGACCCAGTACTTC
TRBD1	.	TRBV6-5	TRBJ2-1	CASKTGAYNEQFF	TGTGCCAGCAAAACAGGGGCCTACAATGAGCAGTTCTTC
.	.	TRBV4-2	TRBJ2-1	CASSQGVGTTLFNEQFF	TGTGCCAGCAGCCAAGGGGTCGGGACAACTCTGTTCAATGAGCAGTTCTTC
TRBD2	few	TRBV5-1	TRBJ2-2	CASSSLAGDGELFF	TGCGCCAGCAGCTCCCTAGCGGGCGACGGGGAGCTGTTTTTT
TRBD1	.	TRBV10-1	TRBJ2-6	CASSEPRQGAGAGANVLTF	TGCGCCAGCAGTGAGCCGCGACAGGGGGCAGGCGCTGGGGCCAACGTCCTGACTTTC
TRBD2	.	TRBV6-2/TRBV6-3	TRBJ2-1	CASSLGGELQFF	TGTGCCAGCAGCCTCGGGGGGGAGCTGCAGTTCTTC
TRBD2	.	TRBV13	TRBJ2-7	CASSSLASGSYEQYF	TGTGCCAGCAGTTCTCTGGCTAGCGGGAGCTACGAGCAGTACTTC
.	.	TRBV27	TRBJ1-1	CASSLKGHTEAFF	TGTGCCAGCAGTTTAAAGGGGCACACTGAAGCTTTCTTT
TRBD2	.	TRBV27	TRBJ2-1	CASRPGLAGEQFF	TGTGCCAGCAGACCAGGGCTAGCGGGTGAGCAGTTCTTC
TRBD2	.	TRBV7-9	TRBJ2-1	CASSLGLAPYNEQFF	TGTGCCAGCAGCTTAGGACTAGCGCCTTACAATGAGCAGTTCTTC
TRBD2	.	TRBV5-6	TRBJ2-1	CASSFGTSVDNEQFF	TGTGCCAGCAGCTTCGGGACTAGCGTGGACAATGAGCAGTTCTTC
.	once	TRBV5-6	TRBJ1-5	CASSLGGAINQPQHF	TGTGCCAGCAGCTTAGGAGGGGCGATCAATCAGCCCCAGCATTTT
TRBD1	.	TRBV5-1	TRBJ1-1	CASSRDRGTEAFF	TGCGCCAGCAGCAGGGACAGGGGAACTGAAGCTTTCTTT
.	.	TRBV19	TRBJ1-1	CASCRAGWDTEAFF	TGTGCCAGTTGCAGGGCAGGGTGGGACACTGAAGCTTTCTTT
TRBD2	.	TRBV10-3	TRBJ2-2	CATLAENTGELFF	TGTGCCACCCTAGCGGAGAACACCGGGGAGCTGTTTTTT
TRBD2	.	TRBV6-6	TRBJ2-1	CASSRRGLSRNEQFF	TGTGCCAGCAGTAGGCGGGGACTAAGTCGGAATGAGCAGTTCTTC
.	.	TRBV11-2	TRBJ2-1	CASSARGRHEQFF	TGTGCCAGCAGCGCCCGCGGTAGGCATGAGCAGTTCTTC
.	.	TRBV5-4	TRBJ2-7	CASSPGLGIGEQYF	TGTGCCAGCAGTCCCGGACTGGGGATCGGGGAGCAGTACTTC
.	.	TRBV24-1	TRBJ1-5	CATSASRGSNQPQHF	TGTGCCACCAGTGCTTCTCGGGGAAGCAATCAGCCCCAGCATTTT
TRBD2	.	TRBV27	TRBJ2-7	CASSSSGLSYEQYF	TGTGCCAGCAGTTCTAGCGGCCTCTCCTACGAGCAGTACTTC
.	.	TRBV9	TRBJ2-2	CASSVSANTGELFF	TGTGCCAGCAGCGTTAGTGCGAACACCGGGGAGCTGTTTTTT
TRBD2	.	TRBV19	TRBJ2-1	CASTTSGGAYNEQFF	TGTGCCAGTACTACCTCGGGGGGGGCCTACAATGAGCAGTTCTTC
TRBD2	.	TRBV11-1	TRBJ2-7	CASSFFQRGAYEQYF	TGTGCCAGCAGCTTCTTCCAGCGGGGGGCCTACGAGCAGTACTTC